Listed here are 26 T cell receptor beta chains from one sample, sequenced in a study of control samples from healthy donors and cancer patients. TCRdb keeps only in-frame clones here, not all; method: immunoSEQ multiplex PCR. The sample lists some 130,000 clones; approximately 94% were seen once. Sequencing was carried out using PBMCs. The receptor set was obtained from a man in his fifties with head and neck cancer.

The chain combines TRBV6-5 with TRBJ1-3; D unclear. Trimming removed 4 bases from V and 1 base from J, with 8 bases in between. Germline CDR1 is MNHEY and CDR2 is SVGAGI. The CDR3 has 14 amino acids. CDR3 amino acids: CASSFGRSGNTIYF. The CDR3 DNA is TGTGCCAGCAGTTTTGGTCGATCTGGAAACACCATATATTTT.

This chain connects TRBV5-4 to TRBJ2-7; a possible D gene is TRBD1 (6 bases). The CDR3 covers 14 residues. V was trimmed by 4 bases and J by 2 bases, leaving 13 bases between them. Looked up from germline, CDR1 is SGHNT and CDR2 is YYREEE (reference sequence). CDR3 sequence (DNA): TGTGCCAGCAGCGAGGACAGAGATACCTACGAGCAGTACTTC. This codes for CASSEDRDTYEQYF. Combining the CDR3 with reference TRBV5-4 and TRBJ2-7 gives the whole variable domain ETGVTQSPTHLIKTRGQQVTLRCSSQSGHNTVSWYQQALGQGPQFIFQYYREEENGRGNFPPRFSGLQFPNYSSELNVNALELDDSALYLCASSEDRDTYEQYFGPGTRLTVT.

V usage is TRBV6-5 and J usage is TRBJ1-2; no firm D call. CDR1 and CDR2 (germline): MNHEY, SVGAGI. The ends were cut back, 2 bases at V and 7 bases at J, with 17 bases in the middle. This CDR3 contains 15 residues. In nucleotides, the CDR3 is TGTGCCAGCAGTTACAATCCGACCAGTCCGGCTGGCTACACCTTC. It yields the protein CASSYNPTSPAGYTF.

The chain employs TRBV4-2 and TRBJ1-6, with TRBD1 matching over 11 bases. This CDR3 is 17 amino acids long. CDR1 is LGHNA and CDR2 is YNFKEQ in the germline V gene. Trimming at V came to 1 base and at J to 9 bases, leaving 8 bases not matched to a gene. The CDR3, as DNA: TGTGCCAGCAGCCAAGCGAGGGGTGGGACAGGGGGTTCACCCCTCCACTTT. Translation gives CASSQARGGTGGSPLHF.

CDR3 in DNA: TGCGCCAGCAGCTGGACAGGGGGTAACAATCAGCCCCAGCATTTT. This encodes CASSWTGGNNQPQHF. V usage is TRBV5-1 and J usage is TRBJ1-5; TRBD1 aligns across 10 bases. After removal of 3 bases from V and 3 bases from J, the junction contained 3 bases not matched to a gene. CDR1 is SGHRS and CDR2 is YFSETQ in the germline V gene. The CDR3 spans 15 residues.

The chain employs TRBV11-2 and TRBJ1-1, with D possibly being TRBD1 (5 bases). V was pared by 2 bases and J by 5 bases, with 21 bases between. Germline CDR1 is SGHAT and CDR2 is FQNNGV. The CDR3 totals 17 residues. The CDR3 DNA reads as TGTGCCAGCAGCTTATTCTTCGGGACCGGGTTGGGAACTGAAGCTTTCTTT. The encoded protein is CASSLFFGTGLGTEAFF.

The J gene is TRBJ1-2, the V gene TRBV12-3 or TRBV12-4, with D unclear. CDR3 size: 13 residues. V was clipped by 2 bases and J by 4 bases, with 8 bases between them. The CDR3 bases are TGTGCCAGCAGTTTAAACCAGGCCTATGGCTACACCTTC. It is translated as CASSLNQAYGYTF.

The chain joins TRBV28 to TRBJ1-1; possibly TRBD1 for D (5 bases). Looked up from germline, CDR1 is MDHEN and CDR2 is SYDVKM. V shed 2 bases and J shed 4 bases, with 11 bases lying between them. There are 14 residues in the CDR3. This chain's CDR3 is CASSLQGVRTEAFF. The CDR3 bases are TGTGCCAGCAGTTTACAAGGGGTACGCACTGAAGCTTTCTTT.

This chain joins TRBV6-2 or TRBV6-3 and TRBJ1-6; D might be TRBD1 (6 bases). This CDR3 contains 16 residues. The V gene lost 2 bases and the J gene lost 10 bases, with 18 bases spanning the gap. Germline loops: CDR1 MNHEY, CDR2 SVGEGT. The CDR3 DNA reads TGTGCCAGCAGTTACCGGGGCAGGGGCCCGGGATCACCCCTCCACTTT. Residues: CASSYRGRGPGSPLHF.

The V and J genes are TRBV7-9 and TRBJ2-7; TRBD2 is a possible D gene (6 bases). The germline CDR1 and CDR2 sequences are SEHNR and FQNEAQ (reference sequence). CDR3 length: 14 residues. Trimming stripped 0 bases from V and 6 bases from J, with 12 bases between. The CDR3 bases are TGTGCCAGCAGCTTAGCGGGGGGATCCCTCGAGCAGTACTTC. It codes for CASSLAGGSLEQYF.

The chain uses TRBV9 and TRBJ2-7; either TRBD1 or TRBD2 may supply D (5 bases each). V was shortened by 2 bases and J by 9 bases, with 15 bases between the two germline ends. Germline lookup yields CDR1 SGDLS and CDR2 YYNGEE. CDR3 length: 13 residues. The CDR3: CASSVAFEGRQYF. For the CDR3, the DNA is TGTGCCAGCAGCGTCGCCTTCGAGGGGCGGCAGTACTTC.

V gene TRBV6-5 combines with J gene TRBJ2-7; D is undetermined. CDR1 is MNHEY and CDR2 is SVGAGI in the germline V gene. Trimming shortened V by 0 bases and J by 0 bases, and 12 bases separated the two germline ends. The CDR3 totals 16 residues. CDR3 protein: CASSYSKMGSSYEQYF. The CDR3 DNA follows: TGTGCCAGCAGTTACTCGAAAATGGGTAGCTCCTACGAGCAGTACTTC.

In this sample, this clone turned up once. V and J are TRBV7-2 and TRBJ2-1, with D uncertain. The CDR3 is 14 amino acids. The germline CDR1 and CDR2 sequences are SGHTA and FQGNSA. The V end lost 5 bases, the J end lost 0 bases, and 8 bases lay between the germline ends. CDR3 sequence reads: CASSRESSYNEQFF. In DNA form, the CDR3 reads TGTGCCAGCAGCCGTGAAAGCTCCTACAATGAGCAGTTCTTC.

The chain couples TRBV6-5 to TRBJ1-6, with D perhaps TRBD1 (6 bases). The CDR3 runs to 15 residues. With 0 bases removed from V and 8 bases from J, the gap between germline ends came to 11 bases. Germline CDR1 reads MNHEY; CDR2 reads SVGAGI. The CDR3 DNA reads TGTGCCAGCAGTTACTCGGCCAGGGGAGATTCACCCCTCCACTTT. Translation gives CASSYSARGDSPLHF.

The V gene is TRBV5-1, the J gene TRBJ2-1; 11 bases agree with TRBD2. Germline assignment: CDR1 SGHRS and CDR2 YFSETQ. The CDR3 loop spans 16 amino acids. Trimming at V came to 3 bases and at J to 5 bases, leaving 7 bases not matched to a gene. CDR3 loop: CASSSALAGGNNEQFF. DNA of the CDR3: TGCGCCAGCAGCTCCGCTCTAGCGGGGGGAAACAATGAGCAGTTCTTC.

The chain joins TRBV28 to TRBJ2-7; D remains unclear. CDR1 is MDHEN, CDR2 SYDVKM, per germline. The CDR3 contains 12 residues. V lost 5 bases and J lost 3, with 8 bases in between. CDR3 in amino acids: CASSEPFYEQYF. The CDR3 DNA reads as TGTGCCAGCAGTGAACCGTTCTACGAGCAGTACTTC.

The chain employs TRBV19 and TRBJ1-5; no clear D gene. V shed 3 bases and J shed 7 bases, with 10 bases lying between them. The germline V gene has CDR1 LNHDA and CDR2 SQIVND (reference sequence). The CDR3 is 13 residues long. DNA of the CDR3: TGTGCCAGTAGTATTAAGACGGGGCAGCCCCAGCATTTT. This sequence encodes CASSIKTGQPQHF.

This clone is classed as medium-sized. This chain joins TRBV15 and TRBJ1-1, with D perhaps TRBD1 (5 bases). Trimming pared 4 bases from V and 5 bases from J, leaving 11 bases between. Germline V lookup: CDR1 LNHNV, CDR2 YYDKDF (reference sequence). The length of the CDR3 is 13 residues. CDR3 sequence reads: CATSIGWGTEAFF. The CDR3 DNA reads TGTGCCACCAGCATTGGGTGGGGGACTGAAGCTTTCTTT.

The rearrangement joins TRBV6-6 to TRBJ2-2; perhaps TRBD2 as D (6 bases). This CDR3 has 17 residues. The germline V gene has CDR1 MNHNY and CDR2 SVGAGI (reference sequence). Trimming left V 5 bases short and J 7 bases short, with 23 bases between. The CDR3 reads CASSPWDGGDIVGELFF. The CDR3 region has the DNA TGTGCCAGCAGTCCTTGGGACGGCGGGGATATCGTCGGGGAGCTGTTTTTT.

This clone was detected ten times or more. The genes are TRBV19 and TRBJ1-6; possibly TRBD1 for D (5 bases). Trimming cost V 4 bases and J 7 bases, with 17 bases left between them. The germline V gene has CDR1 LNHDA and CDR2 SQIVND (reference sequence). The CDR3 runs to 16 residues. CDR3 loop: CASSRGKAAGNSPLHF. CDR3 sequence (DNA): TGTGCCAGTAGTAGGGGGAAAGCAGCTGGGAATTCACCCCTCCACTTT.

In nucleotides, the CDR3 is TGTGCCAGCTCACCACGCCCCCTCAGCGGGGGAACCTCCTACGAGCAGTACTTC. Translating gives CASSPRPLSGGTSYEQYF. The chain recombines TRBV18 with TRBJ2-7; 8 nucleotides align to TRBD2. The trim removed 1 base at V and 0 bases at J, leaving 11 bases unmatched. Germline V CDR1 and CDR2: KGHSH, LQKENI. This CDR3 region has 18 residues.

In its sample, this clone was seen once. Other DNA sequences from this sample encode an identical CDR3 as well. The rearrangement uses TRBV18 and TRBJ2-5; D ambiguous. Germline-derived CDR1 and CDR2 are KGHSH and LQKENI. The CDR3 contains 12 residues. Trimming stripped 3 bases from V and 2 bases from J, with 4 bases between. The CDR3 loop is CASSPRQETQYF. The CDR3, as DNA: TGTGCCAGCTCACCCAGGCAAGAGACCCAGTACTTC.

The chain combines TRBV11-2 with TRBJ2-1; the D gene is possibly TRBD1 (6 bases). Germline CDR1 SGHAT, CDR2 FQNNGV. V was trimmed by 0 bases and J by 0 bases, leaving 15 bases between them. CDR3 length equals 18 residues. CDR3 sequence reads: CASSLEGGTSSSYNEQFF. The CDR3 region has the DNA TGTGCCAGCAGCTTAGAAGGGGGAACCTCGAGCTCCTACAATGAGCAGTTCTTC.

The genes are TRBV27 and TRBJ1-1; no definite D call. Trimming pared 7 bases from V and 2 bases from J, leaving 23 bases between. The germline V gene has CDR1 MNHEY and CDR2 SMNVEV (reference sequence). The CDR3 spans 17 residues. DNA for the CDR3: TGTGCCAGCAAGCGGGATACCTACCCTCGGGTCAACACTGAAGCTTTCTTT. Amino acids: CASKRDTYPRVNTEAFF.

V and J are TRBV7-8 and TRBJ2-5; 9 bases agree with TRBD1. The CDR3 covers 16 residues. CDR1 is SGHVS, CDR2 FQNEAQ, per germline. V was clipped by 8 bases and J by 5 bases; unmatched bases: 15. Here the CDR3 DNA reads TGTGCCAGCTCCCCCCCCCGACAGGGGGAAGTTGAGACCCAGTACTTC. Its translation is CASSPPRQGEVETQYF. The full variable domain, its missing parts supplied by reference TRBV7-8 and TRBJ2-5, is GAGVSQSPRYKVAKRGQDVALRCDPISGHVSLFWYQQALGQGPEFLTYFQNEAQLDKSGLPSDRFFAERPEGSVSTLKIQRTQQEDSAVYLCASSPPRQGEVETQYFGPGTRLLVL.

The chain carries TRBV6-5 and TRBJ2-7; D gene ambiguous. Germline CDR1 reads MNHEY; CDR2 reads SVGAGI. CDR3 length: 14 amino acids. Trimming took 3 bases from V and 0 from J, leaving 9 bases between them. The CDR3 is CASSYTATSYEQYF. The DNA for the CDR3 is TGTGCCAGCAGTTATACAGCGACCTCCTACGAGCAGTACTTC.